This TCR beta chain was documented in a study of blood T cell repertoires in COVID-19. In the study overall: Researchers got acute and convalescent COVID-19 samples from the United States, Italy and Spain.

As handled by the study authors: Nucleated cell number was recorded as an estimate derived from reference gene primer amplification. Sequenced by immunoSEQ multiplex PCR; TCRdb stores in-frame clones only, minus some. The DNA was the basis for D and trimming; V, J and clone size are from that table. The sample carries just under 350,000 clones, around 80% recorded once. The V segment lost 2 bases and the J segment 1 base; nucleotides outside the gene matches: 2. Germline CDR1 is LGHDT and CDR2 is YNNKEL (reference sequence). CDR3 length equals 15 residues. The chain uses TRBV3-1 (or the pseudogene TRBV3-2) and TRBJ2-7; the match to TRBD2 covers 10 bases. The receptor comes from a man aged 25 to 40 with active or convalescent COVID-19. Sequencing was performed on peripheral blood. The CDR3 nucleotides read TGTGCCAGCAGCCAACAACTAGCGGGGTCCTACGAGCAGTACTTC. Its translation: CASSQQLAGSYEQYF.